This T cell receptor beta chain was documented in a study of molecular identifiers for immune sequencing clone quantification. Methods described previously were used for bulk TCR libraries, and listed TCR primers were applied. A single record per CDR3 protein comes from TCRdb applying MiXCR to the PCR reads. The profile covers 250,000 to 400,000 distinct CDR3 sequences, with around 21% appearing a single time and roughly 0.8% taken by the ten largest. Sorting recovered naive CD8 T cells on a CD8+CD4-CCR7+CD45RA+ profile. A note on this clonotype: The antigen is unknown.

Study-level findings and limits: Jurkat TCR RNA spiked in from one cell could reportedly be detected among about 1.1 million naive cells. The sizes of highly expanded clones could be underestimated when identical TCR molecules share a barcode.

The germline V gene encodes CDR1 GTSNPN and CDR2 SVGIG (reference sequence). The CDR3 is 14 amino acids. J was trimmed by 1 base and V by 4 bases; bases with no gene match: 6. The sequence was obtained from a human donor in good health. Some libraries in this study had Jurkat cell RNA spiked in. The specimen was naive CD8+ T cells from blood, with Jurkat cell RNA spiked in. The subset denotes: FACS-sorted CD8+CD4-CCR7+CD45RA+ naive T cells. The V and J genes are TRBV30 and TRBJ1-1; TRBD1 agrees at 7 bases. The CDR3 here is CAWNTGQTNTEAFF. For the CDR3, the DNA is TGTGCCTGGAATACGGGACAGACGAACACTGAAGCTTTCTTT.